This T cell receptor (beta chain) was observed in a study of T cells expressing NK-cell markers (dated by TCRdb to between 2020 and 2021). About the full investigation: Three sorted T-cell subsets (CD3+CD56+NKG2C+, CD3+CD56+NKG2C- and CD3+CD56-NKG2C+) from fewer than 10 donors had their TCR beta-chain repertoires profiled. The study sequenced eight donors, all healthy volunteers chosen at random: three men and five women. Seven of the eight sequenced donors were HCMV-seropositive and one was HCMV-seronegative. The libraries were sequenced on Illumina HiSeq 2000/2500, MiSeq or NextSeq, producing 2 x 150 bp reads. General findings and caveats noted by the study authors: In roughly six donors, the dominant CD3+CD56+NKG2C+ clonotypes ranked among the top 10 CD8+ clonotypes, making up about 1.0-8% of CD8+ T cells. Whether the expanded NKG2C-expressing T cell clones were specific for HCMV antigens remained unclear. Those dominant clonotypes were again the most abundant among CD3+CD56-NKG2C+ cells in a handful of donors, at 28.3-60.1%.

The germline V gene sets CDR1 to SGHRS and CDR2 to YFSETQ. The CDR3 goes from the cysteine to the phenylalanine over 15 residues. A DNA sequence was not provided. HCMV-specific IgG was detected in serum with a commercial ELISA kit to determine HCMV serostatus. Peripheral blood mononuclear cells were isolated from blood by Ficoll density gradient centrifugation. Sequencing relied on an Illumina HiSeq 2000. TCR beta cDNA libraries were made by 5'RACE template switching that added a universal primer site and unique molecular identifiers. Synthesis of cDNA was primed from the TCR beta constant segment and was followed by two consecutive PCR amplification steps. The source study handled its data this way. Reads were demultiplexed and grouped by UMI with MIGEC, and clonotypes were assembled and quantified with MiTCR. To remove erroneous sequences, TCR cDNA sequences were retained only when supported by two or more reads. Downstream repertoire analysis used the tcR package, and clonotypes were matched across fractions by CDR3 nucleotide sequence plus V segment. VDJmatch was used to annotate antigen specificity against VDJdb, with one amino acid substitution in CDR3 permitted. The reads were reprocessed in TCRdb, with one entry per CDR3 protein sequence and no accompanying DNA. What appears here as the V and J calls and clone size reflects TCRdb's work, not the paper's. This sample's table lists some 410,000 distinct CDR3 sequences. The top ten clonotypes cover 7.3% of the sample.

Regarding this clonotype: Its antigen has not been determined.

The chain was built from TRBV5-1 and TRBJ1-5. This TCR derives from a woman between 18 and 70 years old in good health. Sequencing was done on a sample of blood T cells: a sorted CD56 or NKG2C T cell subset, CD4+ or CD8+ T cells, or bulk PBMC T cells (not recorded which). The CDR3 in this case is CASSLAGDYNQPQHF.